This T cell receptor beta chain was identified in a study of T cell responses to AZD1222 COVID-19 vaccine. This clone was detected once. Produced via immunoSEQ multiplex PCR; TCRdb's table is partial and in-frame only. The table lists approximately 270,000 clones, 85% to 95% of them singletons. V was cut by 1 base and J by 8 bases, with 23 bases left in between. Germline CDR1 reads SEHNR; CDR2 reads FQNEAQ (reference sequence). CDR3 length: 18 amino acids. The chain is built from TRBV7-9 and TRBJ1-4; unclear D gene. This clonotype originated in an adult who received the AZD1222 COVID-19 vaccine. Specimen: peripheral blood, collected 28 days after the second AZD1222 dose. CDR3 nucleotide sequence: TGTGCCAGCAGCTTAGTGGTGCGGATCAATTCCGTACGGGAAAAACTGTTTTTT. It is translated as CASSLVVRINSVREKLFF.